This T cell receptor (beta chain) was sequenced during a study of blood T cell repertoires in COVID-19. Libraries were prepared by immunoSEQ multiplex PCR; TCRdb keeps only in-frame clonotypes and omits some of them. The sample lists 10,000 to 13,000 clones; 83% were seen once. The sequence was collected from a human donor in a cohort sampled during active COVID-19. Sequencing was performed on peripheral blood.

This CDR3 reads CASSRWGQAQEKLFF. As DNA, the CDR3 is TGTGCCAGCAGCCGTTGGGGACAGGCACAAGAAAAACTGTTTTTT. The gene calls are TRBV3-1 (or the pseudogene TRBV3-2) and TRBJ1-4; TRBD1 matches 8 bases. J was trimmed by 8 bases and V by 4 bases; bases with no gene match: 9. The CDR3 runs to 15 residues. CDR1 LGHDT and CDR2 YNNKEL come from the germline V gene (reference sequence).